Listed below are T cell receptor beta chains from one sample, sequenced in a study of response to subunit inactivated influenza vaccine. MiXCR, applied by TCRdb to the RT-PCR reads, yields one record per CDR3 protein. The sample has roughly 290,000 distinct CDR3 sequences, about a fifth seen once. The specimen was PBMCs from blood, collected less than 22 months after vaccination. The receptors stem from a man in his fifties or sixties who received an inactivated influenza vaccine. Each CDR3 is given without its conserved first and last residue. Each record gives: V gene, J gene, CDR3 protein.

v_call: TRBV20-1; j_call: TRBJ2-1; cdr3_aa: SANAKDRDSYNEQF
v_call: TRBV28; j_call: TRBJ2-7; cdr3_aa: ASSFLIPGQGEDEQY
v_call: TRBV20-1; j_call: TRBJ2-3; cdr3_aa: SQVVAGVTDTQY
v_call: TRBV19; j_call: TRBJ2-2; cdr3_aa: ASSYHMGGLNTGELF
v_call: TRBV12-3/TRBV12-4; j_call: TRBJ2-3; cdr3_aa: ASSQDSPTDTQY
v_call: TRBV28; j_call: TRBJ1-4; cdr3_aa: ASSPGTATNEKLF
v_call: TRBV7-2; j_call: TRBJ2-7; cdr3_aa: ASSSTGGLYEQY
v_call: TRBV7-8; j_call: TRBJ2-3; cdr3_aa: ASSSRTGGTTDTQY
v_call: TRBV9; j_call: TRBJ2-3; cdr3_aa: ASTRTASTDTQY
v_call: TRBV27; j_call: TRBJ1-2; cdr3_aa: ASSLSLTSNGYT
v_call: TRBV28; j_call: TRBJ2-2; cdr3_aa: ASSFLVANTGELF
v_call: TRBV12-3/TRBV12-4; j_call: TRBJ2-2; cdr3_aa: ASSTIRTGQGTGELF
v_call: TRBV12-3/TRBV12-4; j_call: TRBJ1-1; cdr3_aa: ASSHAIGNTEAF
v_call: TRBV4-2; j_call: TRBJ2-1; cdr3_aa: ASSQEGFQTEFNEQF
v_call: TRBV3-1; j_call: TRBJ2-7; cdr3_aa: ASSPGTGGSYEQY
v_call: TRBV29-1; j_call: TRBJ2-7; cdr3_aa: SGIGVSGTSSYEQY
v_call: TRBV6-1; j_call: TRBJ1-3; cdr3_aa: ASSEAAYGNTIY
v_call: TRBV24-1; j_call: TRBJ1-2; cdr3_aa: ATSLTGRYGYT
v_call: TRBV6-5; j_call: TRBJ2-2; cdr3_aa: ASSYSEAGTNTGELF
v_call: TRBV20-1; j_call: TRBJ2-7; cdr3_aa: SASSGGSSYEQY
v_call: TRBV5-1; j_call: TRBJ2-3; cdr3_aa: ASSPGTVSDTQY
v_call: TRBV4-3; j_call: TRBJ1-4; cdr3_aa: ASSPRDRGHYEKLF